The next 7 T cell receptor beta chains were all read from a single sample in a study of T cells in Graves' hyperthyroidism and ophthalmopathy. RNA transcripts yielded amplified TCR beta CDR3 regions. HTBI primers drove first-round RT-PCR of the TCR CDR3. From the multiplex PCR reads, TCRdb called clonotypes with MiXCR, one entry per CDR3 protein. The profile shows fewer than 450,000 distinct CDR3 sequences, around a sixth of them singletons. The sequenced sample consisted of blood. The source is a man between 18 and 29 years old with Graves' ophthalmopathy.

The V call is TRBV5-1, the J call TRBJ2-7, with 11 positions matching TRBD1. Germline V gene lookup returns CDR1 SGHRS and CDR2 YFSETQ. The CDR3 totals 18 residues. The junction had 9 bases not matched to a gene; V was cut back by 1 base and J by 0 bases. The CDR3 reads CASSLSDRGPLSSYEQYF. For the CDR3, the DNA is TGCGCCAGCAGCTTGTCGGACAGGGGGCCTTTGAGCTCCTACGAGCAGTACTTC.

This clonotype was seen only a few times. Just one base apart from a much larger clone, this may be a read error. J is TRBJ1-2 and V is TRBV11-2; 7 bases align to TRBD1. The CDR3 runs to 13 residues. The germline gives CDR1 SGHAT, CDR2 FQNNGV. The CDR3 DNA sequence: TGTTCCAGCAGCTCAGGGGGTAACTATGGCTACACCTTC. This translates into CSSSSGGNYGYTF.

The V gene is TRBV5-1, the J gene TRBJ2-2; tentatively, D is TRBD2 (5 bases). The CDR3 is 16 residues long. V shed 0 bases and J shed 4 bases, with 13 bases lying between them. Looked up from germline, CDR1 is SGHRS and CDR2 is YFSETQ. The chain's CDR3 is CASSLAPHGVTGELFF. In DNA, the CDR3 is TGCGCCAGCAGCTTGGCCCCCCACGGGGTCACCGGGGAGCTGTTTTTT.

V usage is TRBV5-6 and J usage is TRBJ2-7; TRBD2 is a possible D gene (5 bases). CDR3 length equals 14 residues. The germline V and J ends were trimmed by 1 base and 0 bases, with 8 bases remaining between them. In germline, CDR1 is SGHDT, CDR2 YYEEEE. CDR3 protein: CASSLMGSSYEQYF. CDR3 in DNA: TGTGCCAGCAGCTTGATGGGGAGCTCCTACGAGCAGTACTTC.

The chain has TRBV6-6 and TRBJ1-1, with 8 bases matching TRBD1. V lost 0 bases, J lost 4 bases, and 4 bases stayed unmatched. From germline, CDR1 is MNHNY and CDR2 SVGAGI (reference sequence). This CDR3 has 15 amino acids. DNA of the CDR3: TGTGCCAGCAGTTACTCTCAGGGGGCCCTCACTGAAGCTTTCTTT. Translation: CASSYSQGALTEAFF.

The rearrangement links TRBV18 to TRBJ1-2; D unclear. CDR3 length equals 13 residues. The germline V and J ends were trimmed by 8 bases and 2 bases, with 12 bases remaining between them. The germline CDR1 and CDR2 sequences are KGHSH and LQKENI. CDR3 residues: CASDQAGNYGYTF. The CDR3 bases are TGTGCCAGCGACCAGGCTGGGAACTATGGCTACACCTTC. The whole variable domain, filled in from reference TRBV18 and TRBJ1-2, reads NAGVMQNPRHLVRRRGQEARLRCSPMKGHSHVYWYRQLPEEGLKFMVYLQKENIIDESGMPKERFSAEFPKEGPSILRIQQVVRGDSAAYFCASDQAGNYGYTFGSGTRLTVV.

The chain couples TRBV11-2 to TRBJ1-4; maybe TRBD1 (5 bases). The V and J ends lost 2 bases and 7 bases respectively, with 17 bases between them. Germline V gene sequence: CDR1 SGHAT, CDR2 FQNNGV. CDR3 length: 16 residues. CDR3 coding DNA: TGTGCCAGCAGCTTAAATTACGGGACCTTTGGTGAAAAACTGTTTTTT. It yields the protein CASSLNYGTFGEKLFF.